The 8 T cell receptor beta chains listed next were all sequenced from one sample in a study of T cell repertoires in cytomegalovirus infection. TCRdb analysed the reads with MiXCR anew, one entry per CDR3 protein. The table includes 450,000 to 650,000 distinct CDR3 sequences, 26% detected once. The sequenced sample was PBMCs. Every receptor here comes from a human donor in good health (CMV status not recorded). Some clones in this sample may be carry-over from other donors' samples.

The V call is TRBV14, the J call TRBJ2-3, with TRBD2 identical over 10 bases. CDR3 length: 14 residues. V trimming: 4 bases; J trimming: 14 bases; junction bases outside the gene matches: 12. Germline CDR1 and CDR2: SGHDN and FVKESK. The CDR3 spells CASSPGRAGLALYF. The CDR3 DNA sequence: TGTGCCAGCAGCCCGGGCAGAGCGGGACTAGCGTTGTATTTT. Together with reference TRBV14 and TRBJ2-3, the CDR3 gives the full variable domain: EAGVTQFPSHSVIEKGQTVTLRCDPISGHDNLYWYRRVMGKEIKFLLHFVKESKQDESGMPNNRFLAERTGGTYSTLKVQPAELEDSGVYFCASSPGRAGLALYFGPGTRLTVL.

The rearrangement uses TRBV7-9 and TRBJ2-2; 7 positions agree with TRBD1. This CDR3 is built from 16 residues. The junction had 9 bases not matched to a gene; V was cut back by 3 bases and J by 5 bases. Germline V CDR1 and CDR2: SEHNR, FQNEAQ (reference sequence). CDR3 bases: TGTGCCAGCAGCTTGATCCGGGACAGCCGTACCGGGGAGCTGTTTTTT. It codes for CASSLIRDSRTGELFF.

This clonotype was seen more than once but under ten times. The V and J genes are TRBV6-2 or TRBV6-3 and TRBJ2-7, with 8 nucleotides matching TRBD2. Looked up from germline, CDR1 is MNHEY and CDR2 is SVGEGT. The CDR3 consists of 15 residues. The V and J ends lost 4 bases and 3 bases, in that order; junction bases with no gene match: 8. The CDR3, as DNA: TGTGCCAGCAGTTCCGATCTCGCGGGAGGCTACGAGCAGTACTTC. Translated: CASSSDLAGGYEQYF.

This chain joins TRBV20-1 and TRBJ1-1; D is possibly TRBD1 (5 bases). This CDR3 comprises 13 residues. Germline assignment: CDR1 DFQATT and CDR2 SNEGSKA (reference sequence). V lost 6 bases, J lost 1 base, and 12 bases lay in between. In DNA, the CDR3 is TGCAGTGCGCAGGGACGGTGGAACACTGAAGCTTTCTTT. This sequence encodes CSAQGRWNTEAFF.

This clonotype occurred many times. The chain joins TRBV11-3 to TRBJ2-2, with D possibly TRBD1 on 5 matching bases. The CDR3 spans 15 residues. Trimming removed 3 bases at V and 6 bases at J, with 14 bases between. Looked up from germline, CDR1 is SGHNT and CDR2 is YENEEA. CDR3 loop: CASSFQGIGAGELFF. The CDR3 DNA sequence: TGTGCCAGCAGCTTTCAGGGAATTGGAGCCGGGGAGCTGTTTTTT.

This clonotype was observed a few times. V is TRBV5-5 and J is TRBJ2-1; 11 bases are shared with TRBD1. Germline CDR1 reads SGHKS; CDR2 reads YYEKEE (reference sequence). V lost 2 bases and J lost 6; bases outside the gene matches: 7. The CDR3 spans 16 residues. DNA of the CDR3: TGTGCCAGCAGCTTTATGGACAGGGGGCGCATCAATGAGCAGTTCTTC. It codes for CASSFMDRGRINEQFF.

The chain couples TRBV2 to TRBJ2-2; the match to TRBD2 covers 12 bases. The junction had 3 bases not matched to a gene; V was cut back by 7 bases and J by 0 bases. The CDR3 loop spans 16 amino acids. In germline, CDR1 is SNHLY, CDR2 FYNNEI. The CDR3 DNA follows: TGTGCCAGCAAGCGGACTAGCGGGACGAACACCGGGGAGCTGTTTTTT. It yields the protein CASKRTSGTNTGELFF.

The chain combines TRBV4-1 with TRBJ1-2, with D unclear. The CDR3 runs 15 residues. Trimming shortened V by 0 bases and J by 8 bases, and 16 bases separated the two germline ends. Germline V lookup: CDR1 MGHRA, CDR2 YSYEKL. The CDR3 DNA follows: TGCGCCAGCAGCCAAGATCTAGCCCCCGGAAGCGGCTACACCTTC. As protein: CASSQDLAPGSGYTF.